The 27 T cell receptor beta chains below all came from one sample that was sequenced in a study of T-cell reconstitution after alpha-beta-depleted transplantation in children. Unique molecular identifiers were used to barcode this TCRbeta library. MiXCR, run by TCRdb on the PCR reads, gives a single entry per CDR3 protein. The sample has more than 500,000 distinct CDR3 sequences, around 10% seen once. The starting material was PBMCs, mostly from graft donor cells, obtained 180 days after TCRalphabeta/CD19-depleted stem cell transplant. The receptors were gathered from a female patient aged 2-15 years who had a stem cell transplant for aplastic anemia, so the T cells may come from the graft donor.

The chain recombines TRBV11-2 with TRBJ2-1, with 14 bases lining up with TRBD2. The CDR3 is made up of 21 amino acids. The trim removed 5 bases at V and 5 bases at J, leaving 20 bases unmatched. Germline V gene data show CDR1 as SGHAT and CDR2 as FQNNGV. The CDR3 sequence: CASSVVVPVGLAGALDNEQFF. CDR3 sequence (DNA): TGTGCCAGCAGCGTAGTCGTGCCGGTGGGACTAGCGGGAGCGTTGGACAATGAGCAGTTCTTC.

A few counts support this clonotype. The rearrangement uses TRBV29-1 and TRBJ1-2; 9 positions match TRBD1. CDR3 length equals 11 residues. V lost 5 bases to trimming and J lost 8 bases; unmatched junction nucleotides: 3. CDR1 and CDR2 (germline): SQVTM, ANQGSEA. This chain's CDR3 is CSVLTGGGYTF. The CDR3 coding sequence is TGCAGCGTTTTGACAGGGGGAGGCTACACCTTC.

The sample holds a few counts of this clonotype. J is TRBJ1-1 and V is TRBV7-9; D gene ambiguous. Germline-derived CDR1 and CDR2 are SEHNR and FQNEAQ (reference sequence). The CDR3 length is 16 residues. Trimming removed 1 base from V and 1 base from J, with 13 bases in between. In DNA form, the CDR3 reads TGTGCCAGCAGCTTAGGGTTGTACTCCGCGAACACTGAAGCTTTCTTT. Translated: CASSLGLYSANTEAFF.

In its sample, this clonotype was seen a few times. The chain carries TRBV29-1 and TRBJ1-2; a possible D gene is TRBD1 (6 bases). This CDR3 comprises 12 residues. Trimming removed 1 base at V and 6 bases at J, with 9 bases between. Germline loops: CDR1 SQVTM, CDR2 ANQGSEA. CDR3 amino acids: CSVEGTADGYTF. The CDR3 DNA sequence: TGCAGCGTTGAAGGGACAGCGGATGGCTACACCTTC.

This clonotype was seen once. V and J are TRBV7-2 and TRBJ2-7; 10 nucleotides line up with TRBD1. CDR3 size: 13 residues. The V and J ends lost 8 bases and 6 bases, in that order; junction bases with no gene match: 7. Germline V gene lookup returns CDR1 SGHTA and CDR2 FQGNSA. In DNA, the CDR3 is TGTGCCAGCGCTCGGGACAGGGGAGGCGAGCAGTACGTC. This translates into CASARDRGGEQYV.

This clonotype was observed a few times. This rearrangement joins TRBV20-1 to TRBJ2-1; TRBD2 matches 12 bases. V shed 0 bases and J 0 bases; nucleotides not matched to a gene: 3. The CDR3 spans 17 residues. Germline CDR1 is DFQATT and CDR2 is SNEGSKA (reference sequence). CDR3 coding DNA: TGCAGTGCTAGAGACTGGACTAGCGGGGACTCCTACAATGAGCAGTTCTTC. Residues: CSARDWTSGDSYNEQFF.

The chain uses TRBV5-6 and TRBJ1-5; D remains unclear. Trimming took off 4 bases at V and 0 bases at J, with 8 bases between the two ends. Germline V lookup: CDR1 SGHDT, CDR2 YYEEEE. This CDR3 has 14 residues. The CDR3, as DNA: TGTGCCAGCAGCCCGGGATTTAGCAATCAGCCCCAGCATTTT. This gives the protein CASSPGFSNQPQHF.

The chain's CDR3 is CASSLNTANTGELFF. Written as DNA, the CDR3 is TGTGCCAGCAGCTTGAACACGGCGAACACCGGGGAGCTGTTTTTT. This sequence joins TRBV11-2 and TRBJ2-2; D remains unclear. From germline, CDR1 is SGHAT and CDR2 FQNNGV. Trimming cost V 3 bases and J 0 bases, with 8 bases left between them. The CDR3 spans 15 residues.

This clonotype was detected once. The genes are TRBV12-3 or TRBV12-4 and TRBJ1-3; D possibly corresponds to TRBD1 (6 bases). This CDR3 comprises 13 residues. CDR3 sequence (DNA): TGTTGTACAGGGACCCCCTCTGGAAACACCATATATTTT. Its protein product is CCTGTPSGNTIYF.

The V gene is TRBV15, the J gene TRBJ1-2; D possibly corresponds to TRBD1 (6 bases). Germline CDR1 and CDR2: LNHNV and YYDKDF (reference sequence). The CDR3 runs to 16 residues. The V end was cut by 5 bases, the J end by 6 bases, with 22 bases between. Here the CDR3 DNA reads TGTGCCACCAGCCCCCCCCTGCGGCGGGGGGCAAATGGCTACACCTTC. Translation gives CATSPPLRRGANGYTF.

CDR3 region: CASSRTIAGGPYGAGELFF. The CDR3 DNA follows: TGTGCCAGCAGTCGTACCATAGCGGGAGGGCCGTATGGTGCCGGGGAGCTGTTTTTT. The chain recombines TRBV6-2 or TRBV6-3 with TRBJ2-2; 11 bases align to TRBD2. CDR1 is MNHEY, CDR2 SVGEGT, per germline. The CDR3 spans 19 residues. J gave up 6 bases and V 5 bases, and 17 bases lay outside the gene matches.

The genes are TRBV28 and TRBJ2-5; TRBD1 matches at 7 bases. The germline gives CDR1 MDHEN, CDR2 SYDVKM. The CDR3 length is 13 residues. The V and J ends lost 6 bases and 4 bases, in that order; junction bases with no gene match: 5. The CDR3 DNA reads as TGTGCCAGCAGCGCCCCAGGGGGAGAGACCCAGTACTTC. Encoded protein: CASSAPGGETQYF.

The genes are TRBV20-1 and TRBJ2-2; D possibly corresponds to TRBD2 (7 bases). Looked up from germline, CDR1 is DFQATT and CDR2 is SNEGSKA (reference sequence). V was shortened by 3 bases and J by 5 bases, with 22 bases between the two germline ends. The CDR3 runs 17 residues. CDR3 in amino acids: CSASSSGGGRRTGELFF. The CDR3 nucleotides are TGCAGTGCTAGTAGTTCGGGGGGCGGGAGAAGAACCGGGGAGCTGTTTTTT.

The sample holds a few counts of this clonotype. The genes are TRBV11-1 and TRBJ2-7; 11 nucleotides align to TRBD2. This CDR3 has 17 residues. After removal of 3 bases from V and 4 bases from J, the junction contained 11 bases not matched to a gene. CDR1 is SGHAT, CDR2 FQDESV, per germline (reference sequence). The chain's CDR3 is CASSLLAGGRSPYEQYF. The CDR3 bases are TGTGCCAGCAGCTTGTTAGCGGGAGGGAGGAGTCCGTACGAGCAGTACTTC.

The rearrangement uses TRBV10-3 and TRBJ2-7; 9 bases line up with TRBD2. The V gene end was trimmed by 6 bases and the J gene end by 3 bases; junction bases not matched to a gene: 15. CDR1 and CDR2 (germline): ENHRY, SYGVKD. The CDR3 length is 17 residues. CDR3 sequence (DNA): TGTGCCATCAGCCCGACGCCTGGGCGGGAGGGCCTCTACGAGCAGTACGTC. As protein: CAISPTPGREGLYEQYV.

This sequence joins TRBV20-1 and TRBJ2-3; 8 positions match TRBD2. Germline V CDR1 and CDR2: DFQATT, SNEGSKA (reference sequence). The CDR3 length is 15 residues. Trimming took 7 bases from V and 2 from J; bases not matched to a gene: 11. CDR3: CSVRVGTSPTDTQYF. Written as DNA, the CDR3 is TGCAGTGTCCGGGTCGGGACTAGTCCCACAGATACGCAGTATTTT.

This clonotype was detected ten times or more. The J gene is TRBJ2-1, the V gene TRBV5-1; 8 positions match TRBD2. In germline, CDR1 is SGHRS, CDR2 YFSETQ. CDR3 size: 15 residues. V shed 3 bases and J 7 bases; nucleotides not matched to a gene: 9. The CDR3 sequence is CASSSLAGGGNEQFF. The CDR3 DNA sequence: TGCGCCAGCAGCTCCCTAGCGGGTGGAGGGAATGAGCAGTTCTTC.

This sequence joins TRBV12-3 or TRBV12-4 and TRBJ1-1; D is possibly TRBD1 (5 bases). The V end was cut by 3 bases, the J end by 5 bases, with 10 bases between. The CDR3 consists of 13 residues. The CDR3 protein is CASSFPGRTEAFF. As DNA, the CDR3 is TGTGCCAGCAGTTTCCCAGGGAGGACTGAAGCTTTCTTT.

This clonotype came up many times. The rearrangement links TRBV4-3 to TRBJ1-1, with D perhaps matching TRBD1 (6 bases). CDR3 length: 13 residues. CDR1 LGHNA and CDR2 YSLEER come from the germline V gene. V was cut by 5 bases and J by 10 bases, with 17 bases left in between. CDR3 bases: TGCGCCAGCAGCGATTTGTACAGGGAGGGAGCTTTCTTT. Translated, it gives CASSDLYREGAFF.

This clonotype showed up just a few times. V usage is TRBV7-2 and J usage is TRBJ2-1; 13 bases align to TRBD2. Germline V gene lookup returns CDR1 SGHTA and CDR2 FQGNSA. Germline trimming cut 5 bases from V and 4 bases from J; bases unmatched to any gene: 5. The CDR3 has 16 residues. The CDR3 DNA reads TGTGCCAGCAGCCGACGACTAGCGGGGGGATACAATGAGCAGTTCTTC. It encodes CASSRRLAGGYNEQFF.

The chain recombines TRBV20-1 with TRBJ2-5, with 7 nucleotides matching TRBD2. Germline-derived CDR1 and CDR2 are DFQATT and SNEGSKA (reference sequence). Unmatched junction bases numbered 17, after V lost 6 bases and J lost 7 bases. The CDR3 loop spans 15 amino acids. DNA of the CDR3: TGCAGTGCAATCCCTCCGGGAGGACTTATTGGGACCCAGTACTTC. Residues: CSAIPPGGLIGTQYF.

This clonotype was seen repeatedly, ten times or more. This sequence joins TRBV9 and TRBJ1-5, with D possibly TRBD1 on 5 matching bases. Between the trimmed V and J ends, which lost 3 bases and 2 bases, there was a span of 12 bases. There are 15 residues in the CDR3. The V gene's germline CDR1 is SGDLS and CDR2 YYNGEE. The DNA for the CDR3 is TGTGCCAGCAGCGCGGAGGGGTGGGGCAATCAGCCCCAGCATTTT. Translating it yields CASSAEGWGNQPQHF.

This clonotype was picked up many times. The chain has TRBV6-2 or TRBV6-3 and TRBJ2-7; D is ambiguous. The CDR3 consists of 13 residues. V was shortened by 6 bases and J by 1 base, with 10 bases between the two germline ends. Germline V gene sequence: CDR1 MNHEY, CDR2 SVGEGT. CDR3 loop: CASSRSDSYEQYV. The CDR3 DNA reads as TGTGCCAGCAGCAGAAGTGATTCCTACGAGCAGTACGTC.

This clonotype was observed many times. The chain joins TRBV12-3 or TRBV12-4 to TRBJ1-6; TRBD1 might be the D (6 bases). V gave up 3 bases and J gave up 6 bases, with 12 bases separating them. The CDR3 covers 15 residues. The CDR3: CASSLVQGLNSPLHF. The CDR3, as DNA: TGTGCCAGCAGTTTGGTACAGGGCCTTAATTCACCCCTCCACTTT.

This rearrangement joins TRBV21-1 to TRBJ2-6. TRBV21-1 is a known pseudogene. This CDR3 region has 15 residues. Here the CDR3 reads CASSKDSSGANVLTF. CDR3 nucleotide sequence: TGTGCCAGCAGCAAGGACAGCTCTGGGGCCAACGTCCTGACTTTC.

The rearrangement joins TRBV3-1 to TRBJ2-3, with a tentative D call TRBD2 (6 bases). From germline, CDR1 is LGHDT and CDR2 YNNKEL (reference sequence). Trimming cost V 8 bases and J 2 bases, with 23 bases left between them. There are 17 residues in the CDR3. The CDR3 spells CASRIMWEDDLTDTQYF. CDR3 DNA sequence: TGTGCCAGCCGCATTATGTGGGAGGACGATCTCACAGATACGCAGTATTTT.

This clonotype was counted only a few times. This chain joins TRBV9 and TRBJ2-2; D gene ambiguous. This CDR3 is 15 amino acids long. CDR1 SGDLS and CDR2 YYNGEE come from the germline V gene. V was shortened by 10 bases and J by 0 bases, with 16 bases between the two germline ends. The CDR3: CAEAELPANTGELFF. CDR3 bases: TGTGCCGAGGCGGAGTTGCCGGCGAACACCGGGGAGCTGTTTTTT.